Listed below are T cell receptor beta chains from one sample, sequenced in a study of Ad26.COV2.S vaccination and SARS-CoV-2 variants. TCRdb's table, derived via immunoSEQ multiplex PCR, lists solely in-frame clones and lacks some. This sample carries some 480,000 clones, roughly 89% of them seen once, and the ten largest clones take about 13%. This specimen consisted of peripheral blood, obtained in a trial of Ad26.COV2.S vaccine versus placebo. These receptors came from a person aged 18 to 65 who received the Ad26.COV2.S COVID-19 vaccine or a placebo. Both conserved end residues are part of each CDR3. A D gene is named only where the DNA matches it firmly. Clone size is stated in some rows and not others, as once, few, many or a class when expanded.

clone_size,d_call,v_call,j_call,cdr3_nt,cdr3_aa
-,-,TRBV7-2,TRBJ1-1,TGTGCCAGCAGCCCCCGCGGGCCTCCGGGCACTGAAGCTTTCTTT,CASSPRGPPGTEAFF
-,-,TRBV7-8,TRBJ2-7,TGTGCCAGCAGCTTAGGGCAGGGGACCTACGAGCAGTACTTC,CASSLGQGTYEQYF
-,-,TRBV6-6,TRBJ2-7,TGTGCCAGCATCGACGAGCAGTACTTC,CASIDEQYF
-,TRBD2,TRBV9,TRBJ2-7,TGTGCCAGCACCCCGACGGGAGGGCCAGAGGAGCAGTACTTC,CASTPTGGPEEQYF
few,-,TRBV6-5,TRBJ2-5,TGTGCCAGCAGTCCAGCGACGGGGGTGTGGGAGACCCAGTACTTC,CASSPATGVWETQYF
-,-,TRBV28,TRBJ1-3,TGTGCCAGCAGTTTCATGATGGGGAGCTCTGGAAACACCATATATTTT,CASSFMMGSSGNTIYF
-,-,TRBV25-1,TRBJ1-5,TGTGCCAGCAGTGATCCATCGGGGTTAGGGCCCCAGCATTTT,CASSDPSGLGPQHF
once,-,TRBV6-6,TRBJ1-6,TGTGCCAGCAGTTACTTAGAAGGGACCAATTCACCCCTCCACTTT,CASSYLEGTNSPLHF
many,TRBD1,TRBV14,TRBJ1-6,TGTGCCAGCAGCCCGTGGAACAGGGGGCACGTTTCACCCCTCCACTTT,CASSPWNRGHVSPLHF
-,-,TRBV30,TRBJ1-2,TGTGCCTGGAGTGTAGGCAGCCGTTCTGGCTACACCTTC,CAWSVGSRSGYTF
-,-,TRBV6-5,TRBJ1-5,TGTGCCAGCGGCGGCCCTAATAGCAATCAGCCCCAGCATTTT,CASGGPNSNQPQHF
-,-,TRBV18,TRBJ1-6,TGTGCCAGCTCACCATGGTCGGGCTCCTATAATTCACCCCTCCACTTT,CASSPWSGSYNSPLHF
few,TRBD2,TRBV5-4,TRBJ2-1,TGTGCCAGCAGCTTGGGTGGTAGCGGGAGGATCGAGCAGCAGTTCTTC,CASSLGGSGRIEQQFF
-,TRBD1,TRBV7-3,TRBJ2-3,TGTGCCAGCAGCTTACGAGGGGGCAAAACAGATACGCAGTATTTT,CASSLRGGKTDTQYF
-,-,TRBV30,TRBJ2-1,TGTGCCTGGAGGGAAGCGGGCGTCCCCAATGAGCAGTTCTTC,CAWREAGVPNEQFF
-,-,TRBV6-6,TRBJ2-5,TGTGCCAGCAGTCGTCAGCCCCCCTCGGAGACCCAGTACTTC,CASSRQPPSETQYF
-,TRBD2,TRBV5-1,TRBJ2-3,TGCGCCAGCAGCTTGGATCTAGCGGCCGCCCGCACAGATACGCAGTATTTT,CASSLDLAAARTDTQYF
-,-,TRBV12-1,TRBJ2-7,TGTGCCAGCAGCTCCAGGGGTATTGAGAACGAGCAGTACTTC,CASSSRGIENEQYF
-,-,TRBV4-1,TRBJ1-1,TGCGCCAGCAGCCGGGTTGGAGGGGTAGTCACTGAAGCTTTCTTT,CASSRVGGVVTEAFF
-,-,TRBV7-2,TRBJ1-1,TGTGCCAGCAGCTCTGGCAGGGGCGCTGAAGCTTTCTTT,CASSSGRGAEAFF
-,-,TRBV6-6,TRBJ1-6,TGTGCCAGCAGTTACTCGACGGGGGGCGGCACGTTACTCCACTTT,CASSYSTGGGTLLHF
-,-,TRBV28,TRBJ1-1,TGTGCCAGCAGTTTACTATCCTTGGGCACTGAAGCTTTCTTT,CASSLLSLGTEAFF
-,TRBD1,TRBV5-8,TRBJ1-5,TGTGCCAGCAGCCCCCAACAGGGGATAATATTTGGCAATCAGCCCCAGCATTTT,CASSPQQGIIFGNQPQHF
-,-,TRBV14,TRBJ2-2,TGTGCCAGCAGCCAAGTCGGGGGGCCGGGGGAACTCGGAAACACCGGGGAGCTGTTTTTT,CASSQVGGPGELGNTGELFF
once,-,TRBV28,TRBJ1-2,TGTGCCAGCACCACCTACGGGGTAAACTATGGCTACACCTTC,CASTTYGVNYGYTF
-,-,TRBV28,TRBJ2-2,TGTGCCAGCAGCAAGGGCACTCAGGGTTTGACCGGGGAGCTGTTTTTT,CASSKGTQGLTGELFF
-,-,TRBV5-1,TRBJ2-7,TGCGCCAGCAGCTTGGCCGGGTCCGGCTACGAGCAGTACTTC,CASSLAGSGYEQYF
-,-,TRBV5-1,TRBJ1-4,TGCGCCAGCAGCTTGGCGGACGCGGGCGTAAATGAAAAACTGTTTTTT,CASSLADAGVNEKLFF
-,TRBD1,TRBV5-1,TRBJ2-4,TGCGCCAGCAGCGGTATTGACAGGGGGCCAGCCAAAAACATTCAGTACTTC,CASSGIDRGPAKNIQYF
-,-,TRBV20-1,TRBJ1-2,TGCACCAGCCCCAGGGCTGGCTACACCTTC,CTSPRAGYTF
-,-,TRBV5-4,TRBJ2-2,TGTGCCAGCAGCTCCGGAGGCGTTAGGTCTATAGGGGAGCTGTTTTTT,CASSSGGVRSIGELFF
-,-,TRBV18,TRBJ2-1,TGTGCCAGCTCATTCGGGCCAGATGACCGGTTCTTC,CASSFGPDDRFF
-,-,TRBV11-2,TRBJ2-7,TGTGCCAGCAGTCAAGGGACTCGCGACGAGCAGTACTTC,CASSQGTRDEQYF
once,-,TRBV7-2,TRBJ2-3,TGTGCCAGCAGCTTAGTGCTAGCGAGCACAGATACGCAGTATTTT,CASSLVLASTDTQYF
-,TRBD1,TRBV2,TRBJ2-7,TGTGCCAGCAGGGATCAGGGGGCGCGGCAGCAGTACTTC,CASRDQGARQQYF
-,TRBD1,TRBV7-8,TRBJ2-7,TGTGCCAGCAGCCAAGGCAGGGGGACCCCCTACGAGCAGTACTTC,CASSQGRGTPYEQYF
many,-,TRBV3-1/TRBV3-2,TRBJ1-5,TGTGCCAGCAGCCCGACGATGGGTGGGGGGGCATTACAGCCCCAGCATTTT,CASSPTMGGGALQPQHF
-,-,TRBV3-1/TRBV3-2,TRBJ2-1,TGTGCCAGCAGCCAATCAGGGCCTCGGACCATTGCCTTATACAATGAGCAGTTCTTC,CASSQSGPRTIALYNEQFF
-,TRBD2,TRBV28,TRBJ2-1,TGTGCCAGCAGTTTAATGTTAGCGGGTAAAGCTGAGCAGTTCTTC,CASSLMLAGKAEQFF
few,-,TRBV3-1/TRBV3-2,TRBJ1-3,TGTGCCAGCAGCCAAATGAAGGGGACTGGAAACACCATATATTTT,CASSQMKGTGNTIYF
-,-,TRBV28,TRBJ1-3,TGTGCCAGCAGTTTGTCTGCCCCGGGCGGAAACACCATATATTTT,CASSLSAPGGNTIYF
-,TRBD1,TRBV6-2/TRBV6-3,TRBJ1-1,TGTGCCAGCAGTTCGATCCGGGACAGGGGGCCAAGGGGGACTGAAGCTTTCTTT,CASSSIRDRGPRGTEAFF
-,-,TRBV5-1,TRBJ2-2,TGCGCCAGCAGCTTGTACTTGAACACCGGGGAGCTGTTTTTT,CASSLYLNTGELFF
-,-,TRBV20-1,TRBJ1-2,TGCAGTGTAATCCAAGGACCCAGCTACACCTTC,CSVIQGPSYTF
-,-,TRBV18,TRBJ2-7,TGTGCCAGCTCACCAGACGCACGCGAGCAGTACTTC,CASSPDAREQYF
-,-,TRBV6-2/TRBV6-3,TRBJ2-6,TGTGCCAGCAGTAGGGAAGGGCCTCGCTCTGGGGCCAACGTCCTGACTTTC,CASSREGPRSGANVLTF
-,-,TRBV15,TRBJ2-3,TGTGCCACCAGCAGAGATTGGGCCGGGGCGCAGTATTTT,CATSRDWAGAQYF
-,-,TRBV11-1,TRBJ1-1,TGTGCCAGCAGCTTAGTAATGAACACTGAAGCTTTCTTT,CASSLVMNTEAFF
-,TRBD2,TRBV5-1,TRBJ2-2,TGCGCCAGCAGCCCGGGACTAGAGATCGGGGAGCTGTTTTTT,CASSPGLEIGELFF
-,TRBD2,TRBV29-1,TRBJ2-5,TGCAGCGTTGGACTAGCGGGAGTCGGGGAGACCCAGTACTTC,CSVGLAGVGETQYF